This TCR beta chain stems from a study of OX40 agonist ivuxolimab in advanced cancers. Study at large: Patients with prior anti-PD-1, anti-PD-L1 or anti-CTLA-4 therapy were eligible; 40% to 45% had some. Partial responses were achieved by three patients: one hepatocellular carcinoma, two cutaneous melanoma. Study findings and constraints: Dosing at 0.1 to 3.0 mg/kg was accompanied by clonal expansion of CD4+ and CD8+ blood T cells by week 6.

Clones were sequenced by immunoSEQ multiplex PCR, and TCRdb holds only the in-frame ones, with some missing. Counted here are about 35,000 clones, approximately 90% occurring once; the ten biggest clones make up 30% to 40%. Details on this clone: Its antigen is currently unknown.

Peripheral blood came from all dose cohorts at three timepoints. Trimming removed 4 bases from V and 2 bases from J, with 20 bases in between. Germline V gene sequence: CDR1 MNHEY, CDR2 SMNVEV (reference sequence). The CDR3 sequence is 17 residues long. The sequence was obtained from an adult with an advanced solid tumor such as melanoma, head and neck, liver or kidney cancer. Material: CD4+ or CD8+ T cells sorted from blood, obtained in a trial of the OX40 agonist ivuxolimab. The rearrangement joins TRBV27 to TRBJ1-2, with D perhaps TRBD1 (6 bases). CDR3 region: CASSSISGAPDNYGYTF. CDR3 DNA: TGTGCCAGCAGTTCTATCTCGGGGGCGCCCGACAACTATGGCTACACCTTC.